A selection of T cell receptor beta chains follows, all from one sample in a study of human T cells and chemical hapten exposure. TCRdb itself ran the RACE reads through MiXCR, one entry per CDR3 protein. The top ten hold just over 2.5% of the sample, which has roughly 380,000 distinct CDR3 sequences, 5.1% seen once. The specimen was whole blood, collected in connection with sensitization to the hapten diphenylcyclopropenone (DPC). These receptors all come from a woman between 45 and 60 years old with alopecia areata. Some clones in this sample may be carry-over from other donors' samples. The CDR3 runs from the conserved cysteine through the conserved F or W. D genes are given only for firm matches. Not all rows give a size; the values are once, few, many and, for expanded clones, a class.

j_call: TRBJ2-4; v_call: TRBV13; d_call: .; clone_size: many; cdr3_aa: CASTSGTAKNIQYF; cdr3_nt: TGTGCCAGCACGTCGGGTACGGCCAAAAACATTCAGTACTTC
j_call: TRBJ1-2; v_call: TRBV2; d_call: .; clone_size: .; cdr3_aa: CASKGGTVELYGYTF; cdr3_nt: TGTGCCAGCAAGGGCGGGACCGTCGAACTTTATGGCTACACCTTC
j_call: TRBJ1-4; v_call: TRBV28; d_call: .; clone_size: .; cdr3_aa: CASSLYGQTNEKLFF; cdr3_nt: TGTGCCAGCAGTCTTTATGGGCAGACTAATGAAAAACTGTTTTTT
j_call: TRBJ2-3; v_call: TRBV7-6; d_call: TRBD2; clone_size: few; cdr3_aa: CASSLGGAGGTDTQYF; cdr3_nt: TGTGCCAGCAGCTTAGGTGGAGCGGGGGGCACAGATACGCAGTATTTT
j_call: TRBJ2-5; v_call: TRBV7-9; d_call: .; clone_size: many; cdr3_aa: CASSLGTGLQETQYF; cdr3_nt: TGTGCCAGCAGCTTAGGGACGGGGCTCCAAGAGACCCAGTACTTC
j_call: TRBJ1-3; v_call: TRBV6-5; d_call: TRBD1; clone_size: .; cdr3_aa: CASSYSGTGTGNTIYF; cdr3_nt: TGTGCCAGCAGTTACTCTGGGACAGGGACTGGAAACACCATATATTTT
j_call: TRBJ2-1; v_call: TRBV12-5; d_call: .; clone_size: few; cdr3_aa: CASAFGREQFF; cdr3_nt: TGTGCTAGTGCCTTTGGACGTGAGCAGTTCTTC
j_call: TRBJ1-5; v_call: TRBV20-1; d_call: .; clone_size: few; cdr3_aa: CSVPQGSSNQPQHF; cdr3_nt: TGCAGTGTCCCACAGGGTTCTAGCAATCAGCCCCAGCATTTT
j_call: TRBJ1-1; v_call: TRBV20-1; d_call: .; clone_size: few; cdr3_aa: CSAPRRLNTEAFF; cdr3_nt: TGCAGTGCCCCAAGACGGTTGAACACTGAAGCTTTCTTT
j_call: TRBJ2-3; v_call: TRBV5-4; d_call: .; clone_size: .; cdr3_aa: CASSPTGQADTQYF; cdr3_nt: TGTGCCAGCAGCCCCACAGGGCAGGCAGATACGCAGTATTTT
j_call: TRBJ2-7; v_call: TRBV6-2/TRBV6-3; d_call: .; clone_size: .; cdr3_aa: CASCQRPYEQYF; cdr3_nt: TGTGCCAGTTGCCAGCGGCCCTACGAGCAGTACTTC
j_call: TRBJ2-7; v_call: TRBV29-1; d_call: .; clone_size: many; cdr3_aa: CSVIRRGGNYEQYF; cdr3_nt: TGCAGCGTTATCCGAAGAGGGGGTAACTACGAGCAGTACTTC
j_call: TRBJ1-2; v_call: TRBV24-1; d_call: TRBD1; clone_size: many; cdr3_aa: CATSSYSGTGGVNYGYTF; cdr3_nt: TGTGCCACCAGTTCTTACTCCGGGACAGGGGGCGTCAACTATGGCTACACCTTC
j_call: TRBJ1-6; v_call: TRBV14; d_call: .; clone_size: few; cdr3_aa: CASSLERFSPLHF; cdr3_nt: TGTGCCAGCAGCCTAGAGAGGTTTTCACCCCTCCACTTT
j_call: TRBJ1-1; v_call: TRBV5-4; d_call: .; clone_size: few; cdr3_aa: CASSFDRSLGEAFF; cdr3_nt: TGTGCCAGCAGCTTCGACAGGAGCCTTGGTGAAGCTTTCTTT
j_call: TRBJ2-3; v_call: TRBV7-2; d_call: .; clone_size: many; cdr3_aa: CASSLGSGGTDTQYF; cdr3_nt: TGTGCCAGCAGCTTGGGTAGCGGCGGCACAGATACGCAGTATTTT
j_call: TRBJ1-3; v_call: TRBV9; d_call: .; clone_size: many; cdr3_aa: CASSHPGRGGGNTIYF; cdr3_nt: TGTGCCAGCAGCCATCCCGGTAGAGGGGGGGGAAACACCATATATTTT
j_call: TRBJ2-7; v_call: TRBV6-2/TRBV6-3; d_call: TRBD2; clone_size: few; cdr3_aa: CASSFSGTSGRYEQYF; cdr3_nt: TGTGCCAGCAGTTTCTCCGGGACTAGCGGGCGCTACGAGCAGTACTTC
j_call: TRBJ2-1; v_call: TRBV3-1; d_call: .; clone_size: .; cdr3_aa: CASSPLGVRQNEQFF; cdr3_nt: TGTGCCAGCAGCCCGTTAGGGGTTCGCCAGAATGAGCAGTTCTTC
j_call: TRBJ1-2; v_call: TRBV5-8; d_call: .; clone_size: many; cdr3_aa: CASSLVPGNYGYTF; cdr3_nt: TGTGCCAGCAGCTTGGTCCCAGGGAACTATGGCTACACCTTC
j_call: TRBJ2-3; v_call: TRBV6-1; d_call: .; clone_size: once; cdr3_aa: CASSGGIPSTDTQYF; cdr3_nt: TGTGCCAGCAGTGGGGGGATCCCTAGCACAGATACGCAGTATTTT
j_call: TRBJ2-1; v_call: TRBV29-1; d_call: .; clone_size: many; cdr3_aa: CSVEGGGGNEQFF; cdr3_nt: TGCAGCGTTGAAGGGGGAGGAGGCAATGAGCAGTTCTTC
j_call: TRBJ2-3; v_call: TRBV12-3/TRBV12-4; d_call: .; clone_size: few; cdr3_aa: CASSLGGQRVVDTQYF; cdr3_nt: TGTGCCAGCAGTTTAGGGGGCCAAAGAGTGGTAGATACGCAGTATTTT
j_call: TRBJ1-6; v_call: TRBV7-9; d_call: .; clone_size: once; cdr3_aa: CASSAGSNNSPLHF; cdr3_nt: TGTGCCAGCAGCGCGGGAAGCAACAATTCACCCCTCCACTTT
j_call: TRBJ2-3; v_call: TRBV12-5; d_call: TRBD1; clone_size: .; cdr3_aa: CASGLVWDGTAHTDTQYF; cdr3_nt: TGTGCTAGTGGTTTGGTATGGGACGGGACAGCACACACAGATACGCAGTATTTT
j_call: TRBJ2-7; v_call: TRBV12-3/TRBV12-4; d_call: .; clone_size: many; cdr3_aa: CASSLGLWEQYF; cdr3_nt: TGTGCCAGCAGTTTGGGCTTGTGGGAGCAGTACTTC
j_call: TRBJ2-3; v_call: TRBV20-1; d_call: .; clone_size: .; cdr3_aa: CSARDPTSAGDTQYF; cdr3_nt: TGCAGTGCTAGGGATCCGACTAGTGCAGGAGATACGCAGTATTTT
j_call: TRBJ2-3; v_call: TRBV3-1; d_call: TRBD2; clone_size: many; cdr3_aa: CASSETQRGFTDTQYF; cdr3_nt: TGTGCCAGCAGCGAAACCCAGCGGGGGTTCACAGATACGCAGTATTTT
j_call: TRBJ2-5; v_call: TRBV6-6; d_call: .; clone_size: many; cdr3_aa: CASSWGSPKETQYF; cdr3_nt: TGTGCCAGCAGTTGGGGTTCTCCCAAAGAGACCCAGTACTTC
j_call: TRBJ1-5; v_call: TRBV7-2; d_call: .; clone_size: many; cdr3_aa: CASSFQGNQPQHF; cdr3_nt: TGTGCCAGCAGCTTCCAGGGGAATCAGCCCCAGCATTTT
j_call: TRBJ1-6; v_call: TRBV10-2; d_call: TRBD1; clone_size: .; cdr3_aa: CASSEIQTGGYNSPLHF; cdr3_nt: TGCGCCAGCAGTGAGATTCAGACAGGGGGCTATAATTCACCCCTCCACTTT
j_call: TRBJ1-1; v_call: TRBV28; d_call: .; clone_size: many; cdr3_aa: CASSWGTENTEAFF; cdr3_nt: TGTGCCAGCAGTTGGGGGACGGAGAACACTGAAGCTTTCTTT
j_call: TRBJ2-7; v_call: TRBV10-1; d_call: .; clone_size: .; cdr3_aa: CASSEGGQSRDYEQYF; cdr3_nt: TGCGCCAGCAGTGAAGGAGGGCAGTCGAGAGACTACGAGCAGTACTTC
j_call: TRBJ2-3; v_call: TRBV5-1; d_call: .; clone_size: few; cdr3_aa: CASRKTDTQYF; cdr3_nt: TGCGCCAGCAGGAAGACAGATACGCAGTATTTT
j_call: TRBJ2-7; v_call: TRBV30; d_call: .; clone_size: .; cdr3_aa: CAWSGSGHISYEQYF; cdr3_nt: TGTGCCTGGAGCGGATCGGGACACATCTCCTACGAGCAGTACTTC
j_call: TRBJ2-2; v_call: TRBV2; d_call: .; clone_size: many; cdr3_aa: CASSATSPGELFF; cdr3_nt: TGTGCCAGCAGTGCCACTAGCCCCGGGGAGCTGTTTTTT
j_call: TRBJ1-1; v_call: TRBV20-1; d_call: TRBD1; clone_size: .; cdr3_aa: CSARTGGPNTEAFF; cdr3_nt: TGCAGTGCTAGGACAGGGGGCCCGAACACTGAAGCTTTCTTT
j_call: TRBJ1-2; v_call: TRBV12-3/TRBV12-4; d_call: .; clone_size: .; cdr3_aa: CASSPRGGLYGYTF; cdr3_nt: TGTGCCAGCAGTCCCCGGGGCGGGCTCTATGGCTACACCTTC
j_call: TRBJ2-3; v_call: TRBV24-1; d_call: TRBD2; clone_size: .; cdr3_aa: CATSDPLEREPGYTDTQYF; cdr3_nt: TGTGCCACCAGTGACCCCCTCGAGCGGGAGCCGGGGTACACAGATACGCAGTATTTT
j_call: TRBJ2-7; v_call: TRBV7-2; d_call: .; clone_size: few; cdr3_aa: CASSKQNPSYEQYF; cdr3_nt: TGTGCCAGCAGCAAACAGAATCCCTCCTACGAGCAGTACTTC
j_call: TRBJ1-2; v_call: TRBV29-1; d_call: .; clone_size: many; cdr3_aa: CSVENGLGGYTF; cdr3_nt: TGCAGCGTTGAAAATGGCTTGGGGGGCTACACCTTC
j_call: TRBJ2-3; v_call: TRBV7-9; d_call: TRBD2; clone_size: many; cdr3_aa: CASSGFAGGPRTDTQYF; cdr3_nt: TGTGCCAGCTCTGGGTTTGCGGGGGGGCCCCGCACAGATACGCAGTATTTT
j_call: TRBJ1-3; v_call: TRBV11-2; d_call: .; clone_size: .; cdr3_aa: CASSATPQGNTIYF; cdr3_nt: TGTGCCAGCAGCGCAACCCCCCAGGGGAACACCATATATTTT
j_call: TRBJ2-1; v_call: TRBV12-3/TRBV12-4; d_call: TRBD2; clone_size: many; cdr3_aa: CASSFGTSTYNEQFF; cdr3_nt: TGTGCCAGCAGTTTTGGGACTAGCACCTACAATGAGCAGTTCTTC
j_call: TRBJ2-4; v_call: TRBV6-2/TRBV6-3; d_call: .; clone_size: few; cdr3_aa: CASSQTGGVAKNIQYF; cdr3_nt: TGTGCCAGCAGTCAGACTGGAGGGGTAGCCAAAAACATTCAGTACTTC
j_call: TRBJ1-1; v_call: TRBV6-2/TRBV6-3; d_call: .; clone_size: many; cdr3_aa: CASSHVRGRIVSTEAFF; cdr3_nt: TGTGCCAGCAGCCACGTCCGGGGCCGGATTGTGAGCACTGAAGCTTTCTTT
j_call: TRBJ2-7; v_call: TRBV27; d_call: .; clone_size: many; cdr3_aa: CASSLLAGRNGYEQYF; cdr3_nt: TGTGCCAGCAGTTTACTTGCAGGGAGGAATGGATACGAGCAGTACTTC
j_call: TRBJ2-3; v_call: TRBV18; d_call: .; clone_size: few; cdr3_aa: CASLRTAVKGTQYF; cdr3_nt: TGTGCCAGCCTTCGGACCGCCGTGAAGGGTACGCAGTATTTT
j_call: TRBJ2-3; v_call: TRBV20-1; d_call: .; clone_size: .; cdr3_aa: CSARPTGNTDTQYF; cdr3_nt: TGCAGTGCTAGGCCTACGGGAAACACAGATACGCAGTATTTT
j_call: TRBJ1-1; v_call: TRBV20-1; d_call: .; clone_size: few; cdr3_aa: CSAVASMNTEAFF; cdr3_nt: TGCAGTGCGGTCGCATCAATGAACACTGAAGCTTTCTTT
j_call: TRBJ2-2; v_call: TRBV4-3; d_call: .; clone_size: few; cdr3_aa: CASSQDSDPRGGELFF; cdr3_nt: TGCGCCAGCAGCCAAGATTCTGACCCTCGGGGCGGGGAGCTGTTTTTT
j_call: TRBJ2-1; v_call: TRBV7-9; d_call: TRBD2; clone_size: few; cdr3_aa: CASSFRAGLAGGYNEQFF; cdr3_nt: TGTGCCAGCAGCTTCCGAGCAGGACTAGCGGGAGGATATAATGAGCAGTTCTTC
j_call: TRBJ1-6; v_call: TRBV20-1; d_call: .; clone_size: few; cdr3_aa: CSAQQRVFNSPLHF; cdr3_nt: TGCAGTGCCCAACAGAGAGTCTTTAATTCACCCCTCCACTTT